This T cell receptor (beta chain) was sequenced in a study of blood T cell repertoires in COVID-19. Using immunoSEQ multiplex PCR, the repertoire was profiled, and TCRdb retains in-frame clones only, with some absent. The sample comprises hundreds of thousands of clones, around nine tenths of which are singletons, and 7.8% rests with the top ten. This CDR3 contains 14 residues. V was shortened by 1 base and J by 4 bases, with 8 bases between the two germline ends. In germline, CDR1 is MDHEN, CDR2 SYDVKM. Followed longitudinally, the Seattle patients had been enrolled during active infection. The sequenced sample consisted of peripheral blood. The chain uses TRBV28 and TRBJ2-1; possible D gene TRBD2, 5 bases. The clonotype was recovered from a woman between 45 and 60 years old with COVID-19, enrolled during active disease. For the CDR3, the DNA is TGTGCCAGCAGTTTATACCCGGGGTACAATGAGCAGTTCTTC. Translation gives CASSLYPGYNEQFF.